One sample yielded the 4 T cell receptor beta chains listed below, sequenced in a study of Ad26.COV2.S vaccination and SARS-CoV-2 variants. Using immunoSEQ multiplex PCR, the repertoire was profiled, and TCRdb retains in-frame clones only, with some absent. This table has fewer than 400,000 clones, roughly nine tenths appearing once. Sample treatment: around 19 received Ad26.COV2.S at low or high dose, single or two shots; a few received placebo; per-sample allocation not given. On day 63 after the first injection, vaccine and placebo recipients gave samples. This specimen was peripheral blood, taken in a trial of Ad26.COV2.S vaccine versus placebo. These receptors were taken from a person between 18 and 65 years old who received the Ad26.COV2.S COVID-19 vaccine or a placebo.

In DNA, the CDR3 is TGTGCCTGCCACTTTTGGGGGACGAACACTGAAGCTTTCTTT. Translating it yields CACHFWGTNTEAFF. The gene calls are TRBV30 and TRBJ1-1, with D possibly being TRBD1 (5 bases). The length of the CDR3 is 14 residues. Germline loops: CDR1 GTSNPN, CDR2 SVGIG (reference sequence). V was cut by 6 bases and J by 1 base, with 15 bases left in between.

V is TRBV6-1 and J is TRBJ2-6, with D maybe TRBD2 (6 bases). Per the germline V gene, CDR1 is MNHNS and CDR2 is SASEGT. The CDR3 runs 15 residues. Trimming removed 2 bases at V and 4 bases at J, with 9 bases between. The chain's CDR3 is CASSESREGANVLTF. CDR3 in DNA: TGTGCCAGCAGTGAAAGCCGGGAGGGGGCCAACGTCCTGACTTTC.

CDR3 nucleotides: TGTGCCAGCAGTGGGCCGGATTATAATTCACCCCTCCACTTT. Protein product: CASSGPDYNSPLHF. The chain has TRBV3-1 (or the pseudogene TRBV3-2) and TRBJ1-6; D is unclear. The length of the CDR3 is 14 residues. Trimming removed 6 bases at V and 4 bases at J, with 10 bases between. CDR1 is LGHDT and CDR2 is YNNKEL in the germline V gene (reference sequence).

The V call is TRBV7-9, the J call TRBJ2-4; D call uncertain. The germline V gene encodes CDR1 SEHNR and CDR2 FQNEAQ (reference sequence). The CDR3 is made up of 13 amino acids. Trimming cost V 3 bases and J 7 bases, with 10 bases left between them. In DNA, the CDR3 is TGTGCCAGCAGCTTTGATCCCGGGAACATTCAGTACTTC. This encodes CASSFDPGNIQYF.